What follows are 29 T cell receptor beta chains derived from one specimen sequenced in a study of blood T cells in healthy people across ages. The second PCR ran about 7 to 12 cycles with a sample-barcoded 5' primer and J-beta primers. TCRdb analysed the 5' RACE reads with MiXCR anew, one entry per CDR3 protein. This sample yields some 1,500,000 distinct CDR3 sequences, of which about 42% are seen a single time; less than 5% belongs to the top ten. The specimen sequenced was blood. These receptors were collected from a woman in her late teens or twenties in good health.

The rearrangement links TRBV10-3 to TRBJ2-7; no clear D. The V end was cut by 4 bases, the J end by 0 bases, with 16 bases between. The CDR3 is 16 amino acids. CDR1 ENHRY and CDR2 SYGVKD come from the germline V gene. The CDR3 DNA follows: TGTGCCATCAGTGCGCTCGCCTTAAAGAGCTCCTACGAGCAGTACTTC. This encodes CAISALALKSSYEQYF.

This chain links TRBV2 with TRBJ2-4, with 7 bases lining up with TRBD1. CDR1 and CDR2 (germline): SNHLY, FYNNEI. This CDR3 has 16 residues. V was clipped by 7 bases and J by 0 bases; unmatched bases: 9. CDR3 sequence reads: CASIHRDRLAKNIQYF. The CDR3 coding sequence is TGTGCCAGCATTCACCGGGACAGACTAGCCAAAAACATTCAGTACTTC.

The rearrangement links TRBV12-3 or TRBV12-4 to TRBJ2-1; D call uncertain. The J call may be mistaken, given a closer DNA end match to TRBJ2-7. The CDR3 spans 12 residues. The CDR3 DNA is TGTGCCAGCAGTGTATATCCCAATGAGCAGTACTTC. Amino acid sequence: CASSVYPNEQYF.

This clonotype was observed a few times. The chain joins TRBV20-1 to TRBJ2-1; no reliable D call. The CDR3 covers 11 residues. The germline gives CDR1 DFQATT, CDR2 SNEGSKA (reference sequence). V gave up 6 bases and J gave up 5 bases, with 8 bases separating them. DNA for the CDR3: TGCAGTGCGAGAAAACACAATGAGCAGTTCTTC. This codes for CSARKHNEQFF.

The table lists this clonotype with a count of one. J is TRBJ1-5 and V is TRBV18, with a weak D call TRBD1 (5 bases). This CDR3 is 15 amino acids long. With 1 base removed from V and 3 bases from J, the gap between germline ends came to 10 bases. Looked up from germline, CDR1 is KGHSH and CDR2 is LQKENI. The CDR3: CASSPLAGNNQPQHF. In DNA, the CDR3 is TGTGCCAGCTCACCACTTGCAGGGAACAATCAGCCCCAGCATTTT.

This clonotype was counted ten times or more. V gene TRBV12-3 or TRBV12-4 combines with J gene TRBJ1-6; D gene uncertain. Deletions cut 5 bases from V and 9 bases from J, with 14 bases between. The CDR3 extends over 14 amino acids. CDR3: CASSHGDSGSPLHF. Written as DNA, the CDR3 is TGTGCCAGCAGTCACGGAGACTCGGGTTCACCCCTCCACTTT.

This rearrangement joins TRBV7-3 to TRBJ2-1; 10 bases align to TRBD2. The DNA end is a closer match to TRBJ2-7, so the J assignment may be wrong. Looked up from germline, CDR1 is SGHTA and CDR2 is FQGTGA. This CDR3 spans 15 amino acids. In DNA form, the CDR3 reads TGTGCCAGCAGCGCTACTAGCGGGACTTACAATGAGCAGTACTTC. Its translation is CASSATSGTYNEQYF.

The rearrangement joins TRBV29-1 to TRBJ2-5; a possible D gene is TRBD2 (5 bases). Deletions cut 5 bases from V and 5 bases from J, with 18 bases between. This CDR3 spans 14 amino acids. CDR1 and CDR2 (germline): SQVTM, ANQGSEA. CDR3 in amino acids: CSVPWGALGETQYF. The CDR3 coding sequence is TGCAGCGTTCCATGGGGAGCGCTAGGGGAGACCCAGTACTTC.

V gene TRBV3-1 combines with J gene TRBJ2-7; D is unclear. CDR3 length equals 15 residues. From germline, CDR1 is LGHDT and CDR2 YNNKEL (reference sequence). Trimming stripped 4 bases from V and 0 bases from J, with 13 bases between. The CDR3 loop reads CASSPVPGSSYEQYF. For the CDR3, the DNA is TGTGCCAGCAGCCCAGTCCCTGGCAGCTCCTACGAGCAGTACTTC.

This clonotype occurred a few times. The DNA for the CDR3 is TGTGCCAGCAGTCTAACTCTTCCGGGACTAGCGGGAGGCACAACACGACTGTTCTTC. It translates to CASSLTLPGLAGGTTRLFF. This chain joins TRBV28 and TRBJ2-1; 15 bases fit TRBD2. V was clipped by 5 bases and J by 15 bases; unmatched bases: 23. The CDR3 has 19 residues. Germline V lookup: CDR1 MDHEN, CDR2 SYDVKM.

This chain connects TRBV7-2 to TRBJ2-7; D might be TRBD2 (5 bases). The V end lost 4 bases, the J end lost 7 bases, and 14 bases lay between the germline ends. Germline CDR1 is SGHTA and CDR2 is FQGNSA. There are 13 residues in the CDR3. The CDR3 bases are TGTGCCAGCAGCTCGTCTAGCAGGAGTGAGCAGTACTTC. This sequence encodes CASSSSSRSEQYF.

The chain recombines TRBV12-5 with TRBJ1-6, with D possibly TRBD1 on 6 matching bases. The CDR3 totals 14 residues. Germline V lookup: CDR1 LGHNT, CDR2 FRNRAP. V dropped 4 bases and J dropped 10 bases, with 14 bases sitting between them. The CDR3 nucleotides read TGTGCTAGTGGTTCCGGGACATCGAACTCACCCCTCCACTTT. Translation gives CASGSGTSNSPLHF. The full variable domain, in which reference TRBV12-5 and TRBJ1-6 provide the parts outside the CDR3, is DARVTQTPRHKVTEMGQEVTMRCQPILGHNTVFWYRQTMMQGLELLAYFRNRAPLDDSGMPKDRFSAEMPDATLATLKIQPSEPRDSAVYFCASGSGTSNSPLHFGNGTRLTVT.

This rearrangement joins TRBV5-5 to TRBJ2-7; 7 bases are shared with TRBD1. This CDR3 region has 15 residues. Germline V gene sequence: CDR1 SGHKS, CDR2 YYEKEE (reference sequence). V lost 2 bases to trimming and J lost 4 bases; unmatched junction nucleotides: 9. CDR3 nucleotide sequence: TGTGCCAGCAGCTTTTTCGGGACAGAATTTTACGAGCAGTACTTC. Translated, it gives CASSFFGTEFYEQYF. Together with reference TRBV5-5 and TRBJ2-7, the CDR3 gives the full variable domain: DAGVTQSPTHLIKTRGQQVTLRCSPISGHKSVSWYQQVLGQGPQFIFQYYEKEERGRGNFPDRFSARQFPNYSSELNVNALLLGDSALYLCASSFFGTEFYEQYFGPGTRLTVT.

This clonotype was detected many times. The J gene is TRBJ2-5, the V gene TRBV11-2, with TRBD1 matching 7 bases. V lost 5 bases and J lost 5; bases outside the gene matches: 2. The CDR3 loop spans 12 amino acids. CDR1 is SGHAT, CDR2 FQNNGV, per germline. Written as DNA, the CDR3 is TGTGCCAGCAGCAGGGGGCTCGAGACCCAGTACTTC. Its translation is CASSRGLETQYF.

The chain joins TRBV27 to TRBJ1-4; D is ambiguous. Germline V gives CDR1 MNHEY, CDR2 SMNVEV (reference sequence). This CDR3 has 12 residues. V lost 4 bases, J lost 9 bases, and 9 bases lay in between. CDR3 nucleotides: TGTGCCAGCAGTTCTAACGAAAAAAAACTGTTTTTT. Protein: CASSSNEKKLFF.

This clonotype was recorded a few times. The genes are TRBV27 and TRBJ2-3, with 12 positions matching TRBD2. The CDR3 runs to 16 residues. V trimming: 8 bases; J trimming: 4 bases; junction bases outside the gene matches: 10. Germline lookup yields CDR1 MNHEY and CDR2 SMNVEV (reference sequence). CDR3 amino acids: CASAGLAGLDPDTQYF. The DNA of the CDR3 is TGTGCCAGCGCGGGACTAGCGGGCCTAGATCCAGATACGCAGTATTTT.

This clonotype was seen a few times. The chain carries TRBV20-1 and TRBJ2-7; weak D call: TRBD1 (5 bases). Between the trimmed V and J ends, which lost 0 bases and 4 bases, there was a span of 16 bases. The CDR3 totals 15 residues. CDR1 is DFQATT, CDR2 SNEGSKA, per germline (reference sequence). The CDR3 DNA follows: TGCAGTGCTAGAGATCCCCAGGGCATGAGGTACGAGCAGTACTTC. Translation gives CSARDPQGMRYEQYF.

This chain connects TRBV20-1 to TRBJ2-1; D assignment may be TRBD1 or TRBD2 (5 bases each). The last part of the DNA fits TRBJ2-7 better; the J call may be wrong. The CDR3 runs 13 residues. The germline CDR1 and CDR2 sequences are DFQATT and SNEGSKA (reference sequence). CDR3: CSAFRDPYNEQYF. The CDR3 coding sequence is TGCAGTGCTTTCCGGGACCCCTACAATGAGCAGTACTTC.

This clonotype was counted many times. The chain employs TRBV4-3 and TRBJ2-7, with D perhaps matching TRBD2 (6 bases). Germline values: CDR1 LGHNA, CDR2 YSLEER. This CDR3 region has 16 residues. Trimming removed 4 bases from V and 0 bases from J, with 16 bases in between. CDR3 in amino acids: CASSRHRDLSSYEQYF. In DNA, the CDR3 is TGCGCCAGCAGCCGGCACCGGGACTTGAGCTCCTACGAGCAGTACTTC.

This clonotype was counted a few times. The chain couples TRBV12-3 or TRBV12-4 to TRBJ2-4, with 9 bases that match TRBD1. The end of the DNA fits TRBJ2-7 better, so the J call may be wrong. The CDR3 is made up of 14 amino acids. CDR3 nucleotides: TGTGCCAGCAGTGACAGGGGGGGGAACTACGAGCAGTACTTC. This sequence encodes CASSDRGGNYEQYF.

CDR3 DNA: TGCAGCGTAGCCTGGACAGACCTTAACACTGAAGCTTTCTTT. It encodes CSVAWTDLNTEAFF. The gene calls are TRBV29-1 and TRBJ1-1; maybe TRBD1 (6 bases). V lost 6 bases to trimming and J lost 2 bases, with 16 bases between them. From germline, CDR1 is SQVTM and CDR2 ANQGSEA. The CDR3 covers 14 residues.

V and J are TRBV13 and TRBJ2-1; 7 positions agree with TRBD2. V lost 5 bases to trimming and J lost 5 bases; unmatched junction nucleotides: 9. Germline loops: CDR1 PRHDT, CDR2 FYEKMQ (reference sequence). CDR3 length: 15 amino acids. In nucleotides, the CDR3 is TGTGCCAGCAGCCAAGGAGCTAGCGGACACAATGAGCAGTTCTTC. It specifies CASSQGASGHNEQFF.

The CDR3 nucleotides are TGTGCCATCAGTGATCCCCGGGACAGGGGCTCCACCGGGGAGCTGTTTTTT. Protein sequence: CAISDPRDRGSTGELFF. The gene calls are TRBV10-3 and TRBJ2-2; 10 nucleotides align to TRBD1. The ends lost 3 bases at V and 4 bases at J; junction bases unmatched: 8. Per the germline V gene, CDR1 is ENHRY and CDR2 is SYGVKD. CDR3 length: 17 amino acids.

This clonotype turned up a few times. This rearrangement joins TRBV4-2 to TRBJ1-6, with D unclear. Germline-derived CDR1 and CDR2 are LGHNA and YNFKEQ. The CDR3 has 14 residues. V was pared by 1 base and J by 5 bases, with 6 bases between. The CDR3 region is CASSQVFDNSPLHF. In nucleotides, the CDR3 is TGTGCCAGCAGCCAAGTTTTCGATAATTCACCCCTCCACTTT.

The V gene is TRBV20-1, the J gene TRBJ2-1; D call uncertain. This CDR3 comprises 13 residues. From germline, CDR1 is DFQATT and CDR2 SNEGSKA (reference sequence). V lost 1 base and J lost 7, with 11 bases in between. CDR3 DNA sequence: TGCAGTGCTAGAGGTTGGAGTCGGAATGAGCAGTTCTTC. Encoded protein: CSARGWSRNEQFF.

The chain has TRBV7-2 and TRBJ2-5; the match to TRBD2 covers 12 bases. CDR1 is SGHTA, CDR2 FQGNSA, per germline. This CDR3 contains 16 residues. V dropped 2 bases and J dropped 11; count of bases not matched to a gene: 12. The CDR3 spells CASSLLTSGRGDEQYF. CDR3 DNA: TGTGCCAGCAGCTTACTGACTAGCGGGAGAGGGGATGAGCAGTACTTC.

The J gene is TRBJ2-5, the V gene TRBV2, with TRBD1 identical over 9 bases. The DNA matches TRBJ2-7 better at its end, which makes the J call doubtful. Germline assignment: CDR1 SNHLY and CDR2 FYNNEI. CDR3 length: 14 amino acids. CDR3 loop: CASNVQGAPYEQYF. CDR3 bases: TGTGCCAGCAACGTACAGGGGGCCCCTTACGAGCAGTACTTC.

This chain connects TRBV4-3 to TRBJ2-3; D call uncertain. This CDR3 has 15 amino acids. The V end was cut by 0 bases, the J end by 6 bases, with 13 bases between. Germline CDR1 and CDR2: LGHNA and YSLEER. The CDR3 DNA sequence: TGCGCCAGCAGCCAAGAGACTCAAAGTCGGGATACGCAGTATTTT. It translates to CASSQETQSRDTQYF.

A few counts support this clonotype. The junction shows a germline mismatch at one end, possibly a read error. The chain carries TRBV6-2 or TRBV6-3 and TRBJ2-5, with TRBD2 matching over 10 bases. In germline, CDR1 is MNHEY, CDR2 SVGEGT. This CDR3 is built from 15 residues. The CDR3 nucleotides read TGTGACAGCAGTTACTTAGCGGGAGGAGGAGAGACCCAGTACTTC. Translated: CDSSYLAGGGETQYF.